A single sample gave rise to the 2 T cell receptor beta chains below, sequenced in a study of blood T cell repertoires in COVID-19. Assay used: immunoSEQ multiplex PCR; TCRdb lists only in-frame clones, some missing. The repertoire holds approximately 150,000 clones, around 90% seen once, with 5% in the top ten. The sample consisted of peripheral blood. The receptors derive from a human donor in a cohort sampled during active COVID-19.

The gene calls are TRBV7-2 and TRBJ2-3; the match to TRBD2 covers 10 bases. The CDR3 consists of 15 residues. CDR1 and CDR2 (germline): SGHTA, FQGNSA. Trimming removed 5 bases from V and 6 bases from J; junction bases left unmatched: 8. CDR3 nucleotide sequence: TGTGCCAGCAGCCAAGCGGGGGGGCCTGCGGATACGCAGTATTTT. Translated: CASSQAGGPADTQYF.

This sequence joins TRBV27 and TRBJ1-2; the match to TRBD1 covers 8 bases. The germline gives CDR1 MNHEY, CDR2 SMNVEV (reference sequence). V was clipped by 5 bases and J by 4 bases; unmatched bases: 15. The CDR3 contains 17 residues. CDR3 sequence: CASSPRVGQGRTYGYTF. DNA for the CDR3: TGTGCCAGCAGTCCAAGAGTTGGACAGGGTAGGACCTATGGCTACACCTTC.